These 11 T cell receptor beta chains came from one sample sequenced in a study of T cell responses to AZD1222 COVID-19 vaccine. Measured with immunoSEQ multiplex PCR; TCRdb has only the in-frame clones, and not every one. The sample includes more than 95,000 clones, 91% of them seen just once. The sequenced sample was peripheral blood, obtained on day 0 of AZD1222 vaccination. All receptors come from an adult in good health.

V is TRBV28 and J is TRBJ2-1; a possible D gene is TRBD2 (6 bases). The CDR3 has 13 residues. V gave up 4 bases and J gave up 5 bases, with 9 bases separating them. CDR1 and CDR2 from the germline V gene are MDHEN and SYDVKM. Here the CDR3 reads CASSSGLNNEQFF. The CDR3 DNA follows: TGTGCCAGCAGTTCGGGACTTAACAATGAGCAGTTCTTC.

In this sample, this clone turned up once. V and J are TRBV7-2 and TRBJ2-5; D unresolved. The CDR3 contains 11 residues. The V gene's germline CDR1 is SGHTA and CDR2 FQGNSA. V lost 5 bases, J lost 5 bases, and 6 bases lay in between. The CDR3 coding sequence is TGTGCCAGCAGCCCGTCGGAGACCCAGTACTTC. As protein: CASSPSETQYF.

The rearrangement links TRBV7-2 to TRBJ1-6; TRBD1 might be the D (6 bases). The CDR3 extends over 16 amino acids. V lost 5 bases and J 6 bases, leaving 17 bases between the germline ends. Germline V CDR1 and CDR2: SGHTA, FQGNSA. The CDR3 DNA sequence: TGTGCCAGCAGCCAGGAGGGGGGGTTGTCTAATTCACCCCTCCACTTT. Translation gives CASSQEGGLSNSPLHF.

V is TRBV9 and J is TRBJ2-3; 11 bases align to TRBD2. J was trimmed by 2 bases and V by 6 bases; bases with no gene match: 8. CDR1 and CDR2 from the germline V gene are SGDLS and YYNGEE. The CDR3 is made up of 16 amino acids. CDR3 nucleotide sequence: TGTGCCAGCACTCCCGGGACTAGCGGTTTCACAGATACGCAGTATTTT. Residues: CASTPGTSGFTDTQYF.

This clone was found once. The gene calls are TRBV7-2 and TRBJ1-2; no firm D call. Germline CDR1 reads SGHTA; CDR2 reads FQGNSA. The CDR3 is 14 residues long. Trimming removed 1 base from V and 3 bases from J, with 9 bases in between. The CDR3 spells CASSLGHQDYGYTF. CDR3 bases: TGTGCCAGCAGCTTAGGTCACCAGGACTATGGCTACACCTTC.

The chain couples TRBV6-1 to TRBJ2-1, with 12 nucleotides matching TRBD2. J lost 7 bases, V lost 2 bases, and 6 bases had no gene match. CDR3 length: 16 amino acids. CDR1 MNHNS and CDR2 SASEGT come from the germline V gene. CDR3 coding DNA: TGTGCCAGCAGTGAATTACTAGCGGGAGGTGGTAATGAGCAGTTCTTC. It codes for CASSELLAGGGNEQFF.

This chain uses TRBV29-1 with TRBJ2-1, with D perhaps TRBD1 or TRBD2 (5 bases each). CDR1 is SQVTM and CDR2 is ANQGSEA in the germline V gene. Trimming took 5 bases from V and 9 from J, leaving 14 bases between them. The CDR3 is 12 residues long. CDR3 bases: TGCAGCGTTCATCGGGACGTGGGTGAGCAGTTCTTC. This codes for CSVHRDVGEQFF.

The chain is built from TRBV28 and TRBJ1-1; no clear D gene. The CDR3 runs to 12 residues. The germline V gene has CDR1 MDHEN and CDR2 SYDVKM. The CDR3 DNA follows: TGTGCGGCTACGTTGTCTGACACTGAAGCTTTCTTT. Translated: CAATLSDTEAFF.

In this sample, this clone turned up once. The chain uses TRBV12-3 or TRBV12-4 and TRBJ1-6, with D possibly TRBD1 on 6 matching bases. The CDR3 totals 13 residues. V lost 3 bases and J 9 bases, leaving 9 bases between the germline ends. CDR3 DNA: TGTGCCAGCAGTTTCCCCAGGGGTTCACCCCTCCACTTT. It is translated as CASSFPRGSPLHF.

The chain uses TRBV11-2 and TRBJ2-5; D unclear. Trimming took off 4 bases at V and 7 bases at J, with 16 bases between the two ends. This CDR3 has 14 residues. The germline CDR1 and CDR2 sequences are SGHAT and FQNNGV. This CDR3 is CASSYPKDEATQYF. The DNA of the CDR3 is TGTGCCAGCAGCTACCCGAAAGACGAGGCGACCCAGTACTTC.

The chain couples TRBV3-1 (or the pseudogene TRBV3-2) to TRBJ1-1; D is unclear. Trimming took 1 base from V and 6 from J, leaving 9 bases between them. CDR3 length: 13 residues. Germline assignment: CDR1 LGHDT and CDR2 YNNKEL (reference sequence). The CDR3 sequence is CASSQVSAAEAFF. DNA of the CDR3: TGTGCCAGCAGCCAAGTAAGCGCCGCTGAAGCTTTCTTT.